This T cell receptor beta chain was captured in a study of cytomegalovirus exposure and HLA in healthy donors. Whole-study findings and limits: Later analysis suggested most CMV-associated TCR beta chains were HLA-restricted. As confirmed in vitro, three CMV-associated chains were specific for CMV antigens. Rarity held for most TCR sequences, but there were some public TCRs that occurred in many donors.

Germline assignment: CDR1 LNHDA and CDR2 SQIVND (reference sequence). The CDR3 contains 16 residues. With 5 bases clipped from V and 0 bases from J, the junction kept 7 bases outside the gene matches. Details on this clone: Its antigen is not known.

The primer mix had 60 Vbeta and 13 Jbeta primers. Assay used: immunoSEQ multiplex PCR; TCRdb lists only in-frame clones, some missing. This table holds around 150,000 clones. The gene calls are TRBV19 and TRBJ1-5, with 7 bases fitting TRBD1. This receptor was obtained from a woman aged 55-70 years in good health and CMV-seronegative. The sequenced sample consisted of PBMCs. The CDR3: CASSWDSLTSNQPQHF. CDR3 nucleotide sequence: TGTGCCAGTAGTTGGGACAGTTTGACTAGCAATCAGCCCCAGCATTTT.